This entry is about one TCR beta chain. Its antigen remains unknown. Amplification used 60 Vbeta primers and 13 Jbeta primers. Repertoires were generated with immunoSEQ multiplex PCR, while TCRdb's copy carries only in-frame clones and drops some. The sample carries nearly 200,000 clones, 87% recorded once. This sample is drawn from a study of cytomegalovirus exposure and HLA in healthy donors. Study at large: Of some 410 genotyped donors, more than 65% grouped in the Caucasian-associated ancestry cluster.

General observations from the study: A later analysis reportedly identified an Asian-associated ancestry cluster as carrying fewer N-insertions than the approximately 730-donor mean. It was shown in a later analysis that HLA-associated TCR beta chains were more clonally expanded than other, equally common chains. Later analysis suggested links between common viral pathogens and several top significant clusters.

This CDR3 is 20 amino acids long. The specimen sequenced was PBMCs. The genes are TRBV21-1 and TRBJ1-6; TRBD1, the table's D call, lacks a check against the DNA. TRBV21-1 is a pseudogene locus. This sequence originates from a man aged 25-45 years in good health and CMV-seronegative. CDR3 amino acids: CASSKASKTGSPLYNSPLHF. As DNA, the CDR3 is TGTGCCAGCAGCAAAGCCTCCAAAACAGGCTCACCGCTCTATAATTCACCCCTCCACTTT.